The 14 T cell receptor beta chains reported below all come from one sample, sequenced in a study of regulatory T cells in long-lasting Graves disease. iRepertoire HTBI primers and Arm-PCR of CDR3 regions built TCR beta libraries. TCRdb re-called the multiplex PCR reads through MiXCR, storing one row per CDR3 protein. The data show approximately 360,000 distinct CDR3 sequences, about 10% seen once. Noted time point: newly diagnosed GD, antithyroid drugs for less than 3 months. Extracted PBMC RNA gave rise to the TCR library. These data also formed part of another study, on T cells in Graves' hyperthyroidism and ophthalmopathy.

Sequences were derived from peripheral blood mononuclear cells (PBMCs), sampled at new diagnosis, from a patient treated with antithyroid drugs. Receptors originate from a woman aged 18-30 years with Graves disease.

This clonotype appeared many times. The chain uses TRBV2 and TRBJ2-7; maybe TRBD2 (5 bases). Trimming took off 8 bases at V and 6 bases at J, with 11 bases between the two ends. Looked up from germline, CDR1 is SNHLY and CDR2 is FYNNEI. There are 11 residues in the CDR3. The CDR3 DNA sequence: TGTGCCAGCGTTCGGGGTGGCGAGCAGTACTTC. Amino acid sequence: CASVRGGEQYF. The complete variable domain, with remaining parts taken from reference TRBV2 and TRBJ2-7, reads EPEVTQTPSHQVTQMGQEVILRCVPISNHLYFYWYRQILGQKVEFLVSFYNNEISEKSEIFDDQFSVERPDGSNFTLKIRSTKLEDSAMYFCASVRGGEQYFGPGTRLTVT.

This clonotype was found many times. The V and J genes are TRBV20-1 and TRBJ2-2; D may be TRBD1 or TRBD2 (5 bases each). This CDR3 is built from 13 residues. Germline CDR1 reads DFQATT; CDR2 reads SNEGSKA (reference sequence). V was trimmed by 1 base and J by 10 bases, leaving 13 bases between them. The CDR3 sequence: CSARGGWSEELFF. The CDR3 DNA reads TGCAGTGCTAGAGGGGGGTGGTCGGAGGAGCTGTTTTTT.

The chain uses TRBV9 and TRBJ2-7, with D perhaps matching TRBD1 or TRBD2 (5 bases each). This CDR3 comprises 15 residues. Per germline, CDR1 SGDLS and CDR2 YYNGEE. The V and J ends lost 0 bases and 6 bases respectively, with 16 bases between them. Written as DNA, the CDR3 is TGTGCCAGCAGCGTAGGAACTAGTGGGGCTGGCGAGCAGTACTTC. Translated, it gives CASSVGTSGAGEQYF.

This clonotype occurred many times. This chain links TRBV28 with TRBJ2-1; 7 nucleotides align to TRBD1. CDR1 MDHEN and CDR2 SYDVKM come from the germline V gene. The CDR3 is made up of 14 amino acids. The ends lost 6 bases at V and 7 bases at J; junction bases unmatched: 9. The DNA of the CDR3 is TGTGCCAGCAGCTCCCCGGGACAGTGGAATGAGCAGTTCTTC. Translation gives CASSSPGQWNEQFF.

The rearrangement links TRBV28 to TRBJ2-1, with no clear D. This CDR3 is 11 amino acids long. Germline V gene sequence: CDR1 MDHEN, CDR2 SYDVKM. Trimming took off 6 bases at V and 10 bases at J, with 10 bases between the two ends. CDR3 bases: TGTGCCAGCAGGCGTATTAGGGAGCAGTTCTTC. Encoded protein: CASRRIREQFF.

The V gene is TRBV29-1, the J gene TRBJ1-1; unclear D gene. This CDR3 is 10 amino acids long. Germline V lookup: CDR1 SQVTM, CDR2 ANQGSEA. The germline V and J ends were trimmed by 5 bases and 2 bases, with 3 bases remaining between them. CDR3 sequence (DNA): TGCAGCGTTCGCAACACTGAAGCTTTCTTT. Its protein product is CSVRNTEAFF. The whole variable domain, remainder taken from reference TRBV29-1 and TRBJ1-1, is SAVISQKPSRDICQRGTSLTIQCQVDSQVTMMFWYRQQPGQSLTLIATANQGSEATYESGFVIDKFPISRPNLTFSTLTVSNMSPEDSSIYLCSVRNTEAFFGQGTRLTVV.

The chain links TRBV5-1 to TRBJ1-1; no firm D call. Trimming shortened V by 9 bases and J by 0 bases, and 12 bases separated the two germline ends. Germline V lookup: CDR1 SGHRS, CDR2 YFSETQ. This CDR3 has 13 amino acids. The CDR3 spells CANRNVLNTEAFF. DNA for the CDR3: TGCGCCAACAGAAATGTTTTGAACACTGAAGCTTTCTTT. Drawing the rest from reference TRBV5-1 and TRBJ1-1, the complete variable domain is KAGVTQTPRYLIKTRGQQVTLSCSPISGHRSVSWYQQTPGQGLQFLFEYFSETQRNKGNFPGRFSGRQFSNSRSEMNVSTLELGDSALYLCANRNVLNTEAFFGQGTRLTVV.

Ten or more counts support this clonotype. The chain uses TRBV18 and TRBJ2-1, with D uncertain. V was cut by 0 bases and J by 10 bases, with 13 bases left in between. There are 14 residues in the CDR3. Germline lookup yields CDR1 KGHSH and CDR2 LQKENI. CDR3: CASSPPGSASEQFF. CDR3 DNA sequence: TGTGCCAGCTCACCACCGGGTTCAGCGAGCGAGCAGTTCTTC.

This clonotype was detected many times. The J gene is TRBJ2-5, the V gene TRBV9; D ambiguous. The V gene's germline CDR1 is SGDLS and CDR2 YYNGEE. The ends were cut back, 3 bases at V and 5 bases at J, with 11 bases in the middle. CDR3 length: 13 amino acids. The CDR3 DNA is TGTGCCAGCAGCGGCCAGTTGGCGGAGACCCAGTACTTC. Protein: CASSGQLAETQYF.

This clonotype has ten or more counts. The chain couples TRBV15 to TRBJ2-3; no firm D call. Germline V CDR1 and CDR2: LNHNV, YYDKDF (reference sequence). Trimming left V 4 bases short and J 7 bases short, with 12 bases between. The CDR3 sequence is 13 residues long. CDR3 sequence (DNA): TGTGCCACCAGCAACCTCCCTTGGAATACGCAGTATTTT. Translation: CATSNLPWNTQYF. The variable domain in full, with the rest retrieved from reference TRBV15 and TRBJ2-3, is DAMVIQNPRYQVTQFGKPVTLSCSQTLNHNVMYWYQQKSSQAPKLLFHYYDKDFNNEADTPDNFQSRRPNTSFCFLDIRSPGLGDTAMYLCATSNLPWNTQYFGPGTRLTVL.

The table lists this clonotype with many counts. J is TRBJ2-2 and V is TRBV5-1; no definite D call. V lost 3 bases to trimming and J lost 7 bases, with 7 bases between them. The CDR3 extends over 12 amino acids. Germline CDR1 SGHRS, CDR2 YFSETQ. The chain's CDR3 is CASSWRSGELFF. In DNA, the CDR3 is TGCGCCAGCAGCTGGCGGAGCGGGGAGCTGTTTTTT.

This clonotype was seen many times. J is TRBJ2-1 and V is TRBV4-3; 8 bases are shared with TRBD1. The CDR3 totals 17 residues. The junction had 13 bases not matched to a gene; V was cut back by 4 bases and J by 5 bases. Germline V CDR1 and CDR2: LGHNA, YSLEER. CDR3 in DNA: TGCGCCAGCAGCCTTTGGACAGGGCCTAAAGCGGACAATGAGCAGTTCTTC. Its translation: CASSLWTGPKADNEQFF.

In its sample, this clonotype was seen a few times. The rearrangement links TRBV4-3 to TRBJ2-1; no clear D gene. The V and J ends lost 4 bases and 8 bases respectively, with 18 bases between them. CDR3 length equals 15 residues. Germline V lookup: CDR1 LGHNA, CDR2 YSLEER. This CDR3 reads CASSRSGHFVDEQFF. CDR3 bases: TGCGCCAGCAGCCGCTCCGGGCATTTTGTCGATGAGCAGTTCTTC.

This clonotype occurred many times. The V gene is TRBV2, the J gene TRBJ2-4; a weak D match, TRBD1 (5 bases). The germline V gene encodes CDR1 SNHLY and CDR2 FYNNEI. The CDR3 totals 15 residues. Trimming left V 5 bases short and J 1 base short, with 12 bases between. The DNA of the CDR3 is TGTGCCAGCAGTAACCCCAGGGTGGCCAAAAACATTCAGTACTTC. Amino acids: CASSNPRVAKNIQYF.